The next 30 T cell receptor beta chains were all read from a single sample in a study of HIV-infected children after antiretroviral therapy interruption. RNA-based 3' RACE libraries used unique molecular identifiers. TCRdb reprocessed the 3' RACE reads with MiXCR, giving one entry per CDR3 protein. The sample consists of fewer than 100,000 distinct CDR3 sequences, about 7% of them appearing once. Described treatment: PENTA 11 planned treatment interruption arm or continuous ART arm. The source material was CD45RA+ CD4+ T cells from PBMCs, pooled from several time points, sampled from a donor given antiretroviral therapy, either interrupted or continuous. This sample's subset: naive CD4+ CD45RA+ CD45RO- T cells. These receptors came from a pool of human donors with HIV.

Ten or more counts support this clonotype. The chain combines TRBV18 with TRBJ1-1; 11 positions agree with TRBD1. V gave up 4 bases and J gave up 5 bases; unmatched junction bases: 3. The CDR3 covers 14 residues. Germline V gene data show CDR1 as KGHSH and CDR2 as LQKENI. CDR3 in amino acids: CASSQDRGRTEAFF. CDR3 DNA: TGTGCCAGCTCACAGGACAGGGGGCGGACTGAAGCTTTCTTT.

V and J are TRBV29-1 and TRBJ1-1, with D maybe TRBD1 (6 bases). The CDR3 is 13 residues long. Between the trimmed V and J ends, which lost 3 bases and 1 base, there was a span of 9 bases. Germline V gives CDR1 SQVTM, CDR2 ANQGSEA. CDR3 coding DNA: TGCAGCGTTGAGATACAGGGGAACACTGAAGCTTTCTTT. Its translation is CSVEIQGNTEAFF. Based on the CDR3 plus reference TRBV29-1 and TRBJ1-1, the full variable domain is SAVISQKPSRDICQRGTSLTIQCQVDSQVTMMFWYRQQPGQSLTLIATANQGSEATYESGFVIDKFPISRPNLTFSTLTVSNMSPEDSSIYLCSVEIQGNTEAFFGQGTRLTVV.

This chain connects TRBV5-1 to TRBJ2-1; 10 nucleotides match TRBD2. CDR1 is SGHRS and CDR2 is YFSETQ in the germline V gene. There are 16 residues in the CDR3. Trimming took 1 base from V and 5 from J; bases not matched to a gene: 6. CDR3 residues: CASSLPASGGDNEQFF. DNA of the CDR3: TGCGCCAGCAGCTTGCCGGCCAGCGGGGGGGACAATGAGCAGTTCTTC.

There are many counts of this clonotype. The genes are TRBV27 and TRBJ2-7; D is possibly TRBD1 (6 bases). Germline CDR1 reads MNHEY; CDR2 reads SMNVEV (reference sequence). This CDR3 spans 16 amino acids. V was clipped by 0 bases and J by 4 bases, with 16 bases between them. The CDR3 loop reads CASSLSGATESYEQYF. CDR3 DNA: TGTGCCAGCAGTTTATCGGGGGCGACAGAAAGTTACGAGCAGTACTTC.

J is TRBJ2-7 and V is TRBV5-1, with a weak D call TRBD1 (6 bases). This CDR3 is 15 amino acids long. Germline values: CDR1 SGHRS, CDR2 YFSETQ. V was pared by 3 bases and J by 2 bases, with 15 bases between. CDR3 sequence: CASSSQTGVPYEQYF. Here the CDR3 DNA reads TGCGCCAGCAGCTCCCAGACAGGTGTGCCCTACGAGCAGTACTTC.

This clonotype was detected a few times. This chain links TRBV2 with TRBJ1-6, with D maybe TRBD1 (5 bases). The CDR3 spans 13 residues. Germline V gene sequence: CDR1 SNHLY, CDR2 FYNNEI. Trimming pared 6 bases from V and 11 bases from J, leaving 14 bases between. The DNA for the CDR3 is TGTGCCAGCAGGACAGCGGTTGGGACACCCCTCCACTTT. As protein: CASRTAVGTPLHF.

This clonotype has at least ten counts. The chain recombines TRBV5-1 with TRBJ1-5, with D perhaps matching TRBD1 (6 bases). Trimming left V 1 base short and J 4 bases short, with 18 bases between. Germline values: CDR1 SGHRS, CDR2 YFSETQ. The CDR3 runs to 17 residues. CDR3 in DNA: TGCGCCAGCAGCTTGTTCCCGGGACAAGTAGGAAATCAGCCCCAGCATTTT. Translated: CASSLFPGQVGNQPQHF.

The sample holds a few counts of this clonotype. This sequence joins TRBV10-3 and TRBJ1-1, with D unresolved. CDR1 is ENHRY, CDR2 SYGVKD, per germline. V lost 4 bases and J lost 2, with 2 bases in between. The CDR3 has 11 residues. The CDR3 sequence is CAISGNTEAFF. In nucleotides, the CDR3 is TGTGCCATCAGTGGTAACACTGAAGCTTTCTTT.

The chain couples TRBV10-3 to TRBJ2-7; D is unresolved. In germline, CDR1 is ENHRY, CDR2 SYGVKD. V was cut by 6 bases and J by 7 bases, with 13 bases left in between. The CDR3 sequence is 12 residues long. The CDR3 DNA is TGTGCCATCAGGGGATCCAGTCAAGAGCAGTACTTC. As protein: CAIRGSSQEQYF.

This clonotype has ten or more counts. The J gene is TRBJ1-1, the V gene TRBV7-2; D perhaps matches TRBD1 (5 bases). The CDR3 sequence is 16 residues long. V dropped 5 bases and J dropped 0 bases, with 16 bases sitting between them. CDR1 is SGHTA and CDR2 is FQGNSA in the germline V gene. The CDR3 loop reads CASSQVFRGLNTEAFF. DNA for the CDR3: TGTGCCAGCAGCCAAGTGTTCCGGGGCCTGAACACTGAAGCTTTCTTT.

This clonotype was counted at least ten times. The gene calls are TRBV10-1 and TRBJ2-3; D unclear. The ends were cut back, 0 bases at V and 2 bases at J, with 12 bases in the middle. The CDR3 covers 16 residues. Germline V gene data show CDR1 as WNHNN and CDR2 as SYGVQD (reference sequence). The CDR3 DNA sequence: TGCGCCAGCAGTGAGTCGGCGGCCGGTTCCACAGATACGCAGTATTTT. It specifies CASSESAAGSTDTQYF.

This clonotype has at least ten counts. The chain combines TRBV5-5 with TRBJ1-1; D gene unclear. Between the trimmed V and J ends, which lost 1 base and 1 base, there was a span of 8 bases. Germline lookup yields CDR1 SGHKS and CDR2 YYEKEE (reference sequence). The CDR3 is 14 amino acids. CDR3 sequence (DNA): TGTGCCAGCAGCTTGCCAGAGCGGAACACTGAAGCTTTCTTT. This codes for CASSLPERNTEAFF.

This clonotype was picked up many times. CDR3 in amino acids: CSGQQETQYF. The CDR3 DNA reads as TGCAGCGGCCAACAAGAGACCCAGTACTTC. This chain links TRBV29-1 with TRBJ2-5; D is uncertain. Trimming stripped 7 bases from V and 2 bases from J, with 5 bases between. Germline lookup yields CDR1 SQVTM and CDR2 ANQGSEA. The CDR3 has 10 residues.

This clonotype has a count of ten or more. The chain joins TRBV29-1 to TRBJ2-2, with D possibly being TRBD2 (7 bases). V was trimmed by 0 bases and J by 2 bases, leaving 10 bases between them. Germline-derived CDR1 and CDR2 are SQVTM and ANQGSEA. The length of the CDR3 is 15 residues. The CDR3 sequence: CSVEDAGANTGELFF. CDR3 nucleotide sequence: TGCAGCGTTGAAGACGCGGGGGCTAACACCGGGGAGCTGTTTTTT.

This clonotype came up many times. The chain joins TRBV27 to TRBJ2-7; 11 nucleotides match TRBD2. The CDR3 contains 17 residues. J was trimmed by 7 bases and V by 6 bases; bases with no gene match: 17. Per germline, CDR1 MNHEY and CDR2 SMNVEV (reference sequence). CDR3 amino acids: CASRRLLAGDFSSEQYF. As DNA, the CDR3 is TGTGCCAGCAGAAGACTACTAGCGGGAGATTTTTCTAGTGAGCAGTACTTC.

This clonotype appeared once. This chain connects TRBV12-3 or TRBV12-4 to TRBJ2-7; D tentatively fits TRBD1 or TRBD2 (5 bases each). The V and J ends lost 4 bases and 7 bases respectively, with 17 bases between them. This CDR3 comprises 14 residues. Written as DNA, the CDR3 is TGTGCCAGCAGTTCCAGGGTGAGGGGTGGGGAGCAGTACTTC. It codes for CASSSRVRGGEQYF.

The rearrangement joins TRBV20-1 to TRBJ2-1; TRBD1 aligns across 8 bases. The length of the CDR3 is 15 residues. Germline CDR1 is DFQATT and CDR2 is SNEGSKA (reference sequence). The V segment lost 3 bases and the J segment 0 bases; nucleotides outside the gene matches: 4. In DNA form, the CDR3 reads TGCAGTGCTAGTTCAGGGGGCCCCTCCTACAATGAGCAGTTCTTC. The encoded protein is CSASSGGPSYNEQFF.

In this sample, this clonotype turned up many times. This chain joins TRBV19 and TRBJ2-3, with D unresolved. The CDR3 runs 13 residues. V was pared by 5 bases and J by 3 bases, with 9 bases between. CDR1 and CDR2 from the germline V gene are LNHDA and SQIVND (reference sequence). The CDR3 loop reads CASSDRITDTQYF. As DNA, the CDR3 is TGTGCCAGTAGTGATAGGATTACAGATACGCAGTATTTT.

The chain combines TRBV19 with TRBJ1-5; D remains ambiguous. Looked up from germline, CDR1 is LNHDA and CDR2 is SQIVND (reference sequence). The CDR3 is 17 amino acids. The germline V and J ends were trimmed by 3 bases and 0 bases, with 15 bases remaining between them. The CDR3 sequence is CASSMPGVSYSNQPQHF. Written as DNA, the CDR3 is TGTGCCAGTAGTATGCCCGGGGTATCGTATAGCAATCAGCCCCAGCATTTT.

This clonotype has ten or more counts. The chain combines TRBV20-1 with TRBJ2-5, with 11 positions matching TRBD2. After removal of 6 bases from V and 4 bases from J, the junction contained 10 bases not matched to a gene. The CDR3 totals 15 residues. Germline CDR1 is DFQATT and CDR2 is SNEGSKA (reference sequence). The CDR3 nucleotides are TGCAGTGCCGGAATACTAGCGGGGGCCGCAGAGACCCAGTACTTC. Protein product: CSAGILAGAAETQYF.

This clonotype has more than one count but fewer than ten. This chain links TRBV28 with TRBJ2-3; D gene unclear. From germline, CDR1 is MDHEN and CDR2 SYDVKM. This CDR3 spans 15 amino acids. Trimming cost V 8 bases and J 1 base, with 16 bases left between them. The CDR3 spells CASSLLAGRTDTQYF. In DNA form, the CDR3 reads TGTGCCAGCTCCCTTCTGGCCGGGCGCACAGATACGCAGTATTTT.

This chain connects TRBV7-3 to TRBJ2-5, with D perhaps matching TRBD2 (6 bases). Germline CDR1 is SGHTA and CDR2 is FQGTGA. Trimming removed 5 bases at V and 4 bases at J, with 17 bases between. The CDR3 length is 15 residues. The CDR3 here is CASSRLGAKRETQYF. The DNA of the CDR3 is TGTGCCAGCAGCCGACTAGGGGCAAAGCGAGAGACCCAGTACTTC.

This clonotype occurred many times. The rearrangement uses TRBV29-1 and TRBJ2-7; the match to TRBD1 covers 9 bases. Germline V lookup: CDR1 SQVTM, CDR2 ANQGSEA. This CDR3 comprises 12 residues. J was trimmed by 4 bases and V by 6 bases; bases with no gene match: 4. CDR3 sequence (DNA): TGCAGCGTCCGGACAGGGGTTTACGAGCAGTACTTC. This sequence encodes CSVRTGVYEQYF.

This rearrangement joins TRBV5-1 to TRBJ2-6, with 8 bases fitting TRBD1. This CDR3 contains 20 residues. With 0 bases clipped from V and 1 base from J, the junction kept 12 bases outside the gene matches. Germline V CDR1 and CDR2: SGHRS, YFSETQ. CDR3 in DNA: TGCGCCAGCAGCTTGGGAAACCCCAGGACAGGGAAGTCTGGGGCCAACGTCCTGACTTTC. Translated, it gives CASSLGNPRTGKSGANVLTF.

This clonotype was seen many times. The V gene is TRBV9, the J gene TRBJ2-1; perhaps TRBD2 as D (5 bases). This CDR3 contains 16 residues. Germline CDR1 is SGDLS and CDR2 is YYNGEE. Trimming pared 0 bases from V and 5 bases from J, leaving 15 bases between. The CDR3 region is CASSVVRGTGNNEQFF. In nucleotides, the CDR3 is TGTGCCAGCAGCGTAGTTCGCGGAACGGGAAACAATGAGCAGTTCTTC.

CDR3 in amino acids: CASSLAGVYGYTF. The CDR3 DNA reads TGTGCCAGCAGCTTAGCAGGGGTCTATGGCTACACCTTC. The V gene is TRBV7-9, the J gene TRBJ1-2; D might be TRBD1 (5 bases). This CDR3 has 13 residues. The germline V gene encodes CDR1 SEHNR and CDR2 FQNEAQ (reference sequence). V dropped 0 bases and J dropped 4 bases, with 6 bases sitting between them.

CDR3 region: CASSQVGGASEQYF. CDR3 bases: TGTGCCAGCAGCCAAGTCGGGGGGGCGAGCGAGCAGTACTTC. The chain links TRBV14 to TRBJ2-7, with 8 positions matching TRBD2. Germline CDR1 is SGHDN and CDR2 is FVKESK. Trimming cost V 1 base and J 6 bases; bases outside gene matches: 5. The CDR3 length is 14 residues.

This clonotype was counted between two and nine times. The V call is TRBV24-1, the J call TRBJ2-1; 8 nucleotides match TRBD1. CDR1 KGHDR and CDR2 SFDVKD come from the germline V gene. The V and J ends lost 1 base and 8 bases, in that order; junction bases with no gene match: 6. The CDR3 is made up of 15 amino acids. The CDR3 nucleotides are TGTGCCACCAGTGATTTTCGGGCAGGGGGCGATGAGCAGTTCTTC. This encodes CATSDFRAGGDEQFF.

Ten or more counts support this clonotype. The chain employs TRBV5-1 and TRBJ2-7; 7 bases are a match to TRBD1. The trim removed 0 bases at V and 5 bases at J, leaving 5 bases unmatched. Germline V CDR1 and CDR2: SGHRS, YFSETQ. The CDR3 loop spans 14 amino acids. CDR3 DNA: TGCGCCAGCAGCTTGGAGGGGGCTCCCCACGAGCAGTACTTC. This encodes CASSLEGAPHEQYF. The complete variable domain, with remaining parts taken from reference TRBV5-1 and TRBJ2-7, reads KAGVTQTPRYLIKTRGQQVTLSCSPISGHRSVSWYQQTPGQGLQFLFEYFSETQRNKGNFPGRFSGRQFSNSRSEMNVSTLELGDSALYLCASSLEGAPHEQYFGPGTRLTVT.

This clonotype was picked up many times. Here the CDR3 reads CASSSRTGVTEAFF. Written as DNA, the CDR3 is TGTGCCAGCAGTAGCAGGACAGGGGTCACTGAAGCTTTCTTT. This chain uses TRBV27 with TRBJ1-1, with 9 positions matching TRBD1. There are 14 residues in the CDR3. The germline V gene has CDR1 MNHEY and CDR2 SMNVEV (reference sequence). With V trimmed by 5 bases and J by 4 bases, 5 bases remained unmatched.